The next 12 T cell receptor beta chains were all read from a single sample in a study of CD8 T cells in Susac syndrome. RNA in amounts of roughly 0.5 to 1 ug was reverse transcribed with random hexamers. One entry per CDR3 protein results from TCRdb running MiXCR on the immunoSEQ multiplex PCR reads. In the table there are approximately 120,000 distinct CDR3 sequences, approximately 96% of which are singletons. Sequencing was done on a sample of CD4+ T cells from PBMCs. The receptors shown here come from a human donor in good health.

The J gene is TRBJ2-5, the V gene TRBV6-2 or TRBV6-3; D not resolved. V was cut by 2 bases and J by 1 base, with 2 bases left in between. Germline values: CDR1 MNHEY, CDR2 SVGEGT. The CDR3 contains 12 residues. CDR3 sequence reads: CASSYGQETQYF. In DNA form, the CDR3 reads TGTGCCAGCAGTTACGGCCAAGAGACCCAGTACTTC.

The chain is built from TRBV2 and TRBJ1-5; D gene uncertain. The germline gives CDR1 SNHLY, CDR2 FYNNEI. CDR3 size: 15 residues. Deletions cut 2 bases from V and 4 bases from J, with 12 bases between. The CDR3 sequence is CASSELGQTNQPQHF. The CDR3 coding sequence is TGTGCCAGCAGTGAATTGGGTCAGACTAATCAGCCCCAGCATTTT.

The chain has TRBV5-1 and TRBJ2-5; D remains ambiguous. V was clipped by 0 bases and J by 2 bases, with 5 bases between them. The CDR3 sequence is 13 residues long. Per germline, CDR1 SGHRS and CDR2 YFSETQ. CDR3 in amino acids: CASSLEPQETQYF. The CDR3 DNA is TGCGCCAGCAGCTTGGAACCTCAAGAGACCCAGTACTTC. Together with reference TRBV5-1 and TRBJ2-5, the CDR3 gives the full variable domain: KAGVTQTPRYLIKTRGQQVTLSCSPISGHRSVSWYQQTPGQGLQFLFEYFSETQRNKGNFPGRFSGRQFSNSRSEMNVSTLELGDSALYLCASSLEPQETQYFGPGTRLLVL.

This rearrangement joins TRBV5-1 to TRBJ2-1; TRBD2 agrees at 10 bases. The CDR3 sequence is 15 residues long. Unmatched junction bases numbered 3, after V lost 4 bases and J lost 2 bases. Germline V gene data show CDR1 as SGHRS and CDR2 as YFSETQ. The CDR3 reads CASSAGLAAYNEQFF. The CDR3 region has the DNA TGCGCCAGCAGCGCCGGACTAGCGGCCTACAATGAGCAGTTCTTC.

This clonotype was seen only once. The chain links TRBV29-1 to TRBJ2-1, with D unresolved. CDR1 is SQVTM and CDR2 is ANQGSEA in the germline V gene. V was clipped by 7 bases and J by 0 bases, with 10 bases between them. The CDR3 length is 13 residues. CDR3: CSDKESSYNEQFF. CDR3 nucleotides: TGCAGCGATAAAGAGAGCTCCTACAATGAGCAGTTCTTC.

This clonotype was recorded only once. The chain links TRBV3-1 to TRBJ1-6; TRBD1 agrees at 8 bases. Trimming at V came to 2 bases and at J to 7 bases, leaving 4 bases not matched to a gene. The CDR3 has 15 amino acids. CDR1 and CDR2 from the germline V gene are LGHDT and YNNKEL (reference sequence). This CDR3 is CASSQPGTGNSPLHF. CDR3 DNA sequence: TGTGCCAGCAGCCAACCCGGGACAGGCAATTCACCCCTCCACTTT.

The chain uses TRBV28 and TRBJ2-1, with TRBD2 matching 14 bases. J lost 8 bases, V lost 8 bases, and 5 bases had no gene match. This CDR3 spans 14 amino acids. Germline V gene data show CDR1 as MDHEN and CDR2 as SYDVKM. The CDR3 region is CASRGTSGRHEQFF. The CDR3 bases are TGTGCCAGCCGAGGGACTAGCGGGAGACATGAGCAGTTCTTC.

The chain joins TRBV27 to TRBJ1-2; TRBD1 matches at 7 bases. The CDR3 totals 16 residues. Per the germline V gene, CDR1 is MNHEY and CDR2 is SMNVEV (reference sequence). Unmatched junction bases numbered 9, after V lost 5 bases and J lost 0 bases. CDR3 in DNA: TGTGCCAGCAGTCCCCGGGACAGTACAGCTAACTATGGCTACACCTTC. This translates into CASSPRDSTANYGYTF.

This chain joins TRBV5-1 and TRBJ1-1; the D is unclear. Trimming cost V 0 bases and J 3 bases, with 9 bases left between them. This CDR3 has 14 residues. From germline, CDR1 is SGHRS and CDR2 YFSETQ. CDR3 protein: CASSLAHWDTEAFF. The CDR3 nucleotides read TGCGCCAGCAGCTTGGCCCATTGGGACACTGAAGCTTTCTTT.

The chain is built from TRBV7-2 and TRBJ1-2, with D perhaps TRBD1 (6 bases). The CDR3 totals 16 residues. V was trimmed by 0 bases and J by 2 bases, leaving 13 bases between them. In germline, CDR1 is SGHTA, CDR2 FQGNSA. The CDR3 loop is CASSLALGRGNYGYTF. CDR3 nucleotide sequence: TGTGCCAGCAGCTTAGCGCTGGGGAGGGGGAACTATGGCTACACCTTC. The variable domain in full, with the rest retrieved from reference TRBV7-2 and TRBJ1-2, is GAGVSQSPSNKVTEKGKDVELRCDPISGHTALYWYRQSLGQGLEFLIYFQGNSAPDKSGLPSDRFSAERTGGSVSTLTIQRTQQEDSAVYLCASSLALGRGNYGYTFGSGTRLTVV.

The chain joins TRBV29-1 to TRBJ2-4; TRBD2 is a possible D gene (6 bases). The V end lost 5 bases, the J end lost 3 bases, and 26 bases lay between the germline ends. This CDR3 region has 18 residues. The germline gives CDR1 SQVTM, CDR2 ANQGSEA. CDR3 loop: CSVLGRADRLGGKNIQYF. The CDR3 coding sequence is TGCAGCGTTCTTGGGCGGGCAGACAGACTAGGCGGCAAAAACATTCAGTACTTC.

The chain recombines TRBV24-1 with TRBJ1-2, with TRBD1 identical over 8 bases. Germline lookup yields CDR1 KGHDR and CDR2 SFDVKD. V lost 4 bases, J lost 7 bases, and 7 bases stayed unmatched. The CDR3 length is 14 residues. The CDR3 nucleotides are TGTGCCACCAGTGACCATGGGACAGGATTTGGCTACACCTTC. It translates to CATSDHGTGFGYTF.